The clone carrying this TCR beta chain showed up many times. Individual cDNA molecules carried attached unique molecular identifiers. MiXCR, run by TCRdb on the 5' RACE reads, gives a single entry per CDR3 protein. Of under 70,000 distinct CDR3 sequences in the sample, around 6.5% were seen once. The sample belongs to a study of early T cells in non-severe SARS-CoV-2 infection. Overall study: Investigators sequenced bulk RNA drawn from unsorted whole blood, and chains remained unpaired.

The length of the CDR3 is 14 residues. The origin of this receptor is an adult who was a healthcare worker with PCR-confirmed SARS-CoV-2 infection or an uninfected control (not recorded which). Sample: whole blood, taken at baseline. The V and J genes are TRBV21-1 and TRBJ2-7; the D call in the table, TRBD1, was not verified against the DNA. TRBV21-1 is classified as a pseudogene. As DNA, the CDR3 is TGTGCCAGCAGCAAATGGTCGGACACAGGAGAGCAGTACTTC. It translates to CASSKWSDTGEQYF.